Listed here is a single T cell receptor (beta chain). The sample originates from a study of blood T cell repertoires in COVID-19. Study details: Acute and convalescent COVID-19 samples came from the United States, Italy and Spain. T cells, B-cell-depleted T cells, or PBMCs supplied cDNA or gDNA.

V lost 1 base and J lost 7; bases outside the gene matches: 12. CDR3 length: 17 amino acids. CDR1 and CDR2 (germline): SGDLS, YYNGEE. Authors' processing steps: Using reference gene primer amplification, nucleated cell counts were estimated. Only in-frame clones appear in the TCRdb table, and some are missing; sequencing was by immunoSEQ multiplex PCR. V, J and clone size derive from that table, while D and trimming were established from the DNA sequence. The top ten clones hold roughly 4.5% of a sample with around 250,000 clones, roughly 85% of them seen once. Specimen: peripheral blood. The receptor comes from a man aged 55 to 70 who had recovered from COVID-19. The V call is TRBV9, the J call TRBJ1-4, with 8 positions matching TRBD1. CDR3 nucleotides: TGTGCCAGCAGCGTACGACAGGGGAGAGGGGTTGGTGAAAAACTGTTTTTT. This encodes CASSVRQGRGVGEKLFF.